Listed below are T cell receptor beta chains from one sample, sequenced in a study of a mutant IDH1 vaccine in newly diagnosed glioma. These receptors have no identified antigens. The table came from immunoSEQ multiplex PCR; TCRdb's copy has only in-frame clones and leaves some out. Of about 27,000 clones in the sample, less than 85% were seen once. The source was PBMCs, collected from a glioma patient whose treatment included an IDH1 peptide vaccine. These TCRs come from a man aged 25-40 years with glioma. The CDR3 runs from the conserved cysteine through the conserved F or W. The order of the fields is V gene, J gene, CDR3 protein.

TRBV6-1	TRBJ1-2	CASREYMDGYTF
TRBV9	TRBJ2-1	CASSPRQSSYNEQFF
TRBV14	TRBJ2-5	CASSQDRDGETQYF
TRBV6-1	TRBJ2-7	CASSDRGQAYEQYF
TRBV5-6	TRBJ1-1	CASSGQGFGYTEAFF
TRBV6-1	TRBJ1-4	CASSESLNEKLFF
TRBV30	TRBJ1-1	CAWTGHMNTEAFF
TRBV6-5	TRBJ1-3	CASSYSGGLSGNTIYF
TRBV7-9	TRBJ1-1	CASSLPGTLTEAFF
TRBV6-5	TRBJ2-5	CASSRLAGVRETQYF